This TCR beta chain was documented in a study of HIV-infected patients and healthy controls (dated by TCRdb to between 2014 and 2016). Looking at the study overall: CD4 counts rose modestly but significantly in most of the 16 patients after three months of therapy, yet stayed below normal ranges. CD8 counts showed no consistent shift during early therapy, whereas the CD4:CD8 ratio rose slightly. Viral load fell below detection in about 70% of the 16 patients by the second bleed and in all patients following a further year of therapy. Patients lacked overall T-cell lymphocytopenia, and total CDR3 counts per chain did not differ significantly from controls. The study tested whether deep TCR repertoire sequencing of HIV patients' small blood samples could capture immune perturbation and reconstitution.

Follow-up blood was drawn from HIV-infected patients roughly three months, about 14 weeks, after the initiation of antiretroviral therapy. Whole blood was used without cell fractionation, so all unsorted peripheral T cells were reflected in the repertoire. For RNA extraction, an approximately 2.5 ml sample of peripheral blood was drawn into Tempus tubes. Patients were deemed ineligible for enrollment if they had febrile or AIDS-related illness, tumors, hepatitis B or C coinfection, immunomodulatory therapy, recent vaccination or treatment interruptions. Residual genomic DNA was removed with the TURBO-DNase kit and globin mRNA was depleted with GLOBINclear. Study-wide findings and limitations: Healthy controls shared more CDR3s between individuals than HIV+ patients, by Jaccard index and by count of highly shared sequences. In size-matched repertoire data, the apparent post-therapy recovery of the Gini index in HIV-infected patients was not replicated. In the samples, alpha-beta chain pairing was left undetermined. Slight age and sex profile differences between the study cohorts did not explain the observed diversity differences. The study did not determine donor HLA types. Differing numbers of distinct sequences in patients and controls hindered comparison, and size-matching assigned excessive weight to rare events in the HIV-infected data. MAIT cell alpha-chain CDR3s were found at high frequency in healthy controls but were severely depleted in HIV+ repertoires. HIV-infected repertoires had significantly higher mean Gini indices than controls, possibly reflecting oligoclonality. Sequencing depth was restricted by the use of whole blood, which also prevented the dynamics of distinct T-cell subpopulations from being separated. Mean usage differed significantly between HIV-infected patients and controls for eight alpha and eight beta V genes. Processing was restricted to sixteen HIV-infected individuals, which the authors judged to be a major constraint on the generalizability of the findings. Treated samples reflected only approximately 3 months of therapy, arguably too short to observe immune reconstitution given low adult thymic output. Roughly threefold more distinct CDR3s and higher Shannon diversity were observed in healthy control repertoires than in untreated HIV+ repertoires. During therapy, a significant decrease in frequency was seen for HIV-associated CDR3s, whereas no significant change was found for CMV-associated CDR3s, although most of them became more frequent.

V sheds 7 bases and J sheds 4 bases, leaving 13 bases between their ends. The germline V gene (reference sequence) yields LNHDA for CDR1 and SQIVND for CDR2. Inclusive of the bounding cysteine and phenylalanine, the CDR3 is 13 residues long. Of all the DNA, just the CDR3 is kept, 39 bases in frame from base 1. SuperScript III was used to reverse transcribe 500 ng RNA with primers targeting the alpha and beta constant regions. Separate alpha and beta chain libraries were generated by chain-specific third strand synthesis with multiplexing indices. To avoid primer bias, the protocol used one single primer pair to amplify every rearrangement within a chain, and the protocol also attached molecular barcodes to each cDNA molecule. T4 RNA Ligase 1 joined purified cDNA to a 5' RACE adapter that carried a random hexamer and the SP2 sequencing primer site. Second strand synthesis was performed with Phusion polymerase and primed from the SP2 site, and slow temperature ramps were applied to favor optimal annealing. Joined together, two random hexamer sequences that had both been added before amplification formed the 12-nucleotide barcode of each molecule. A brief initial PCR introduced P5 and P7 adapter elements together with a second index, and a roughly 20-cycle amplification PCR using P5s and P7 primers was subsequently performed. A total of 25 to 35 PCR cycles were applied to the libraries, which were quantified on a Qubit, sized on a Bioanalyzer, and diluted to about 3.8 nM. The normalized libraries were sequenced on an Illumina MiSeq using 2 x 250 paired-end kits. Reverse transcription reactions were cleaned up on MinElute columns and eluted into approximately 10 ul Tris-Cl. A 1:1 ratio of AMPure XP beads was used to clean the adapter ligations after they had run for about 25 hours at 16 degrees C. The study's processing was this. Demultiplexed FASTQ files were processed with a modified Decombinator by which V, J, insert and barcode information was output. Sequences sharing a barcode but differing from the dominant sequence were discarded as errors, and barcodes clustered at Levenshtein distance 3 were counted to estimate original cDNA molecules. The R packages ineq, vegan, igraph and RCytoscape were used for downstream analyses, together with IMGT nomenclature and CDR3 definitions. The authors computed V gene usage over distinct sequences and counted each TCR a single time to avoid skew from clonal expansion. Similarity networks connected unique CDR3 amino acid sequences within a donor whenever two sequences differed by a single Levenshtein edit. Published HIV-specific CDR3s (92 alpha, some 670 beta) and CMV-specific CDR3s (about 13 alpha, some 230 beta) were assembled and queried against the repertoires. Lower sequence numbers were not the cause of the decreased diversity in patients, as random subsampling to size-matched repertoires showed. TCRdb reran the public reads through fastp at Q25 and MiXCR, keeping productive beta chains. When rows share a CDR3 protein, they turn into one entry using the most common DNA and genes. The V and J calls come from TCRdb's annotation, not from the publication. The sample records about 14,000 distinct CDR3 sequences, around 12% of which are singletons. The ten biggest clones cover roughly 40% of the sample.

This clonotype appeared many times. This receptor's antigen is unknown. Within one base of it there is no much larger clone, and no base qualities were kept. The specimen was blood, collected during antiretroviral therapy. Recombination connected TRBV19 to TRBJ1-1, with the D segment identity uncertain. The clonotype comes from an adult with HIV infection. The donor label of this sample is uncertain. The DNA reads as follows: TGTGCCAGTATCAGTCGGGGTTTCACTGAAGCTTTCTTT. It specifies CASISRGFTEAFF.